The sequence of this T cell receptor beta chain was determined in a study of metastatic and nonmetastatic thyroid tumors. Background on the study: The study looked at repertoires side by side in blood and in tumor or nodule tissue from malignant and benign thyroid patients.

This CDR3 comprises 17 residues. Germline CDR1 SGHTA, CDR2 FQGNSA. Trimming removed 4 bases from V and 1 base from J, with 16 bases in between. Patients underwent thyroid surgery, and none had received any treatment before it. General study findings and limits: Within blood and tumor, benign nodules reportedly had significantly lower TCR beta diversity than malignant thyroid tumors did.

In the source study's methods: The study took CDR3 differences across clinicopathological groups and made a distant-metastasis classifier for papillary thyroid cancer from them. TCRdb re-called the PCR reads through MiXCR. TCRdb's processing, not the authors' own work, is the source of the V and J calls. Of about 93,000 clones listed, approximately 12% are singletons. This clone showed up many times. No antigen is known for it. The chain recombines TRBV7-2 with TRBJ2-2; perhaps TRBD2 as D (6 bases). Sequencing input: blood. The TCR was taken from a female donor with papillary thyroid cancer or a benign thyroid nodule (not recorded which). Some clones in this sample may be carry-over from other donors' samples. CDR3 region: CASSSTWDFLNTGELFF. In DNA form, the CDR3 reads TGTGCCAGCAGCTCCACTTGGGACTTCTTGAACACCGGGGAGCTGTTTTTT.